This T cell receptor (beta chain) was obtained from a study of T cells in tuberculosis. This clone was counted a few times. The length of the CDR3 is 13 residues. CDR1 is LNHDA and CDR2 is SQIVND in the germline V gene (reference sequence). The V end lost 8 bases, the J end lost 2 bases, and 9 bases lay between the germline ends. Profiled with immunoSEQ multiplex PCR; TCRdb holds only in-frame clones, not every one. The data contain under 40,000 clones, roughly nine tenths of them singletons. This clonotype was sampled from a donor between 10 and 35 years old with latent tuberculosis or without tuberculosis infection. This rearrangement joins TRBV19 to TRBJ2-2, with D tentatively TRBD1 (6 bases). The source material was PBMCs. CDR3 coding DNA: TGTGCCAGTCAGGGGTTTAACACCGGGGAGCTGTTTTTT. It codes for CASQGFNTGELFF.